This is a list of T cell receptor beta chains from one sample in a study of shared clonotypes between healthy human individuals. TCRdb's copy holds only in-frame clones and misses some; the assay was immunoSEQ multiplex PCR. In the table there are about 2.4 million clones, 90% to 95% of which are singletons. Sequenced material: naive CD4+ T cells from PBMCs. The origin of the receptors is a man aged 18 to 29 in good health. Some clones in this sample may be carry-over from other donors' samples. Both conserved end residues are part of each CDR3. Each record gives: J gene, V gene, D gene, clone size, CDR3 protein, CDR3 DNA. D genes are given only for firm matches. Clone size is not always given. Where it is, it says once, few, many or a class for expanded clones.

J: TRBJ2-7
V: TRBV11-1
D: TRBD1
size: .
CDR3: CASSRTGAYEQYF
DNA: TGTGCCAGCTCCCGGACAGGAGCCTACGAGCAGTACTTC

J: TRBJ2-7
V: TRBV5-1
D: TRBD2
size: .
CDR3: CASSHSGGDYEQYF
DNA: TGCGCCAGCAGCCATAGCGGGGGAGACTACGAGCAGTACTTC

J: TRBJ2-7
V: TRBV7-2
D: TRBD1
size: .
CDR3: CASSLDRTTSYEQYF
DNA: TGTGCCAGCAGCTTGGACAGGACGACCTCCTACGAGCAGTACTTC

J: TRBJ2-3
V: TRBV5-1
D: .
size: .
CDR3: CASSLILGSADTQYF
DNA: TGCGCCAGCAGCTTGATTCTCGGGAGTGCAGATACGCAGTATTTT

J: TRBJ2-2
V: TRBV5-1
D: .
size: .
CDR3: CASSLVGSVTGGELFF
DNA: TGCGCCAGCAGCTTGGTCGGGAGCGTTACTGGCGGGGAGCTGTTTTTT

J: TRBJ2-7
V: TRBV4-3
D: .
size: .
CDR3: CASSQGMFFQGYEQYF
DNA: TGCGCCAGCAGCCAAGGGATGTTTTTCCAGGGATACGAGCAGTACTTC

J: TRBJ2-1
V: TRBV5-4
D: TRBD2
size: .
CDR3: CASSFGGVSSYNEQFF
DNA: TGTGCCAGCAGCTTTGGGGGGGTGTCCTCCTACAATGAGCAGTTCTTC

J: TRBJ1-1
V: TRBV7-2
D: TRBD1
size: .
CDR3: CASIFGTGETAEAFF
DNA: TGTGCCAGCATCTTCGGGACAGGGGAGACTGCTGAAGCTTTCTTT

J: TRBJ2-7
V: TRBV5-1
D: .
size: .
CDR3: CASSPETSGRYEQYF
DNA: TGCGCCAGCAGCCCCGAGACTAGTGGGCGGTACGAGCAGTACTTC

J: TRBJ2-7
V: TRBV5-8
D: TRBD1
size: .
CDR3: CASSYAGTAGDEQYF
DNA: TGTGCCAGCAGTTATGCCGGGACAGCAGGCGACGAGCAGTACTTC

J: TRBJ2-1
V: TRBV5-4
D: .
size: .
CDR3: CASSLASDPSYNEQFF
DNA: TGTGCCAGCAGCTTGGCTAGCGACCCCTCCTACAATGAGCAGTTCTTC

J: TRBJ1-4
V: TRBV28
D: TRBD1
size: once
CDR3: CASSLQGAGNEKLFF
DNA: TGTGCCAGCAGTCTCCAGGGGGCTGGTAATGAAAAACTGTTTTTT

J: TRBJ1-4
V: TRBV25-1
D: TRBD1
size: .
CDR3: CASAGGTSGYEKLFF
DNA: TGTGCCAGTGCAGGGGGGACATCAGGCTATGAAAAACTGTTTTTT

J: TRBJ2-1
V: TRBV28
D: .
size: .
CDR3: CASSPPFPVYEQFF
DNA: TGTGCCAGCAGTCCTCCCTTCCCGGTCTATGAGCAGTTCTTC

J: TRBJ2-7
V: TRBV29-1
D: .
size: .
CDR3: CSVKPRNGYEQYF
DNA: TGCAGCGTAAAACCAAGGAACGGCTACGAGCAGTACTTC

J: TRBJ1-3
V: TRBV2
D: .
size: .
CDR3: CASSEALVDVETGNTIYF
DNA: TGTGCCAGCAGTGAAGCGCTCGTCGACGTTGAAACTGGAAACACCATATATTTT

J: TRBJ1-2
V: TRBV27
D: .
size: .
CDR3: CASSLEDPGLGGGYTF
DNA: TGTGCCAGCAGTTTAGAGGACCCGGGGCTCGGTGGGGGCTACACCTTC

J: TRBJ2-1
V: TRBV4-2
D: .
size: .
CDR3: CASSQDTRPGGRFF
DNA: TGTGCCAGCAGCCAGGATACTAGGCCTGGAGGACGGTTCTTC

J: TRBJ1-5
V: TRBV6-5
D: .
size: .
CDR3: CASTMGGGQPQHF
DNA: TGTGCCAGCACAATGGGCGGCGGACAGCCCCAGCATTTT

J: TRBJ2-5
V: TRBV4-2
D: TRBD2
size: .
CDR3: CASSRGLAGGREETQYF
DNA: TGTGCCAGCAGCCGGGGACTAGCGGGAGGGCGGGAGGAGACCCAGTACTTC

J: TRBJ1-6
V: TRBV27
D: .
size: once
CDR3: CASSFSGPHSPLHF
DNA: TGTGCCAGCAGTTTCTCCGGACCCCATTCACCCCTCCACTTT

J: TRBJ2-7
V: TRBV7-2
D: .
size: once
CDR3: CASSLAGENYEQYF
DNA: TGTGCCAGCAGCTTAGCGGGGGAAAACTACGAGCAGTACTTC

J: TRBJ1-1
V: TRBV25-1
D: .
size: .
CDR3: CASRTRENTEAFF
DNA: TGTGCCAGCAGGACCAGGGAGAACACTGAAGCTTTCTTT

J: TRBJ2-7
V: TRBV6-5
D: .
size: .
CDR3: CASSYHFSYEQYF
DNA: TGTGCCAGCAGTTACCATTTCTCCTACGAGCAGTACTTC

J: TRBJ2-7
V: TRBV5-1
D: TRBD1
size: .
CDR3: CASSLGARGRPGTEQYF
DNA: TGCGCCAGCAGCTTGGGAGCCAGGGGGCGCCCAGGGACCGAGCAGTACTTC

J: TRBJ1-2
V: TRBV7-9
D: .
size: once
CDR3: CASSDRTLYGYTF
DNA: TGTGCCAGCAGCGACAGGACCCTCTATGGCTACACCTTC

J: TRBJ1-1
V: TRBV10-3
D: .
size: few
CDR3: CAISREGDTEAFF
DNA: TGTGCCATCAGTAGGGAGGGGGACACTGAAGCTTTCTTT

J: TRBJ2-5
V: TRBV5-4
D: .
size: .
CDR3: CASSPGPSGGETQYF
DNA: TGTGCCAGCAGTCCCGGTCCATCCGGGGGAGAGACCCAGTACTTC

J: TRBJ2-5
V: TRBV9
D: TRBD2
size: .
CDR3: CASSPGTSGPKDQETQYF
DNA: TGTGCCAGCAGCCCCGGGACTAGCGGACCTAAAGACCAAGAGACCCAGTACTTC

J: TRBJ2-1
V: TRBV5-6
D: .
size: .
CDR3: CASSSFTSRHEQFF
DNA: TGTGCCAGCAGCTCCTTTACTAGTCGGCATGAGCAGTTCTTC

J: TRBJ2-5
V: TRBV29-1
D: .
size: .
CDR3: CSVKQGFETQYF
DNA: TGCAGCGTTAAACAGGGATTCGAGACCCAGTACTTC

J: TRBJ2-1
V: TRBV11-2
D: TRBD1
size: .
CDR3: CASSFTRDRVNNEQFF
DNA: TGTGCCAGCAGCTTTACCAGGGACAGGGTGAACAATGAGCAGTTCTTC

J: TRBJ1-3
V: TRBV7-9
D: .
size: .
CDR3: CASSVGNTIYF
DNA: TGTGCCAGCAGCGTTGGAAACACCATATATTTT

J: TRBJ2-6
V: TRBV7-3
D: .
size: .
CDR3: CASSLIGTGLSGANVLTF
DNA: TGTGCCAGCAGCTTGATCGGGACGGGACTCTCTGGGGCCAACGTCCTGACTTTC

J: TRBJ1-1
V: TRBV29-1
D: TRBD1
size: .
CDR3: CSDRQGLNAEAFF
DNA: TGCAGCGACCGACAGGGACTGAACGCTGAAGCTTTCTTT

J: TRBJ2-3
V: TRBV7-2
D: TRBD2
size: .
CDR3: CASSNTLSGSVRGTQYF
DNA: TGTGCCAGCAGCAATACCCTTAGCGGGAGCGTCAGGGGGACGCAGTATTTT

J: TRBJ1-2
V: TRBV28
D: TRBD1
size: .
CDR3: CASSLSDRGYYGYTF
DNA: TGTGCCAGCAGTTTATCGGACAGGGGGTACTATGGCTACACCTTC

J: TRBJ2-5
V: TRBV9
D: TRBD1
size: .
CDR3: CASSEEGGQDLQETQYF
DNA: TGTGCCAGCAGTGAAGAGGGGGGACAGGACCTCCAAGAGACCCAGTACTTC

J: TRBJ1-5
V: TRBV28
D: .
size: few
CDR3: CASSPGGSAQPQHF
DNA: TGTGCCAGCAGCCCTGGGGGGTCGGCACAGCCCCAGCATTTT

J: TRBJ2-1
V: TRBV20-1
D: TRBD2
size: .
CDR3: CSAVAGLEFF
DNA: TGCAGTGCCGTAGCGGGACTCGAGTTCTTC

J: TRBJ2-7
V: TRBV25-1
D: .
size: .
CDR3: CASSEAGPRAYEQYF
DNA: TGTGCCAGCAGTGAAGCAGGCCCCAGGGCCTACGAGCAGTACTTC

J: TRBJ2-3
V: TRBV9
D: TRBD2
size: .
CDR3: CASSPGTSGSIGTDAQYF
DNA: TGTGCCAGCAGCCCCGGGACTAGCGGGAGTATAGGCACAGATGCGCAGTATTTT

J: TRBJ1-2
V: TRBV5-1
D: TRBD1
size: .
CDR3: CASSLSRQGYNYGYTF
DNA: TGCGCCAGCAGCTTGAGTCGACAGGGATATAACTATGGCTACACCTTC

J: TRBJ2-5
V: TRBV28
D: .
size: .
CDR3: CASRGDSKGQETQYF
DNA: TGTGCCAGCAGAGGGGACTCCAAGGGCCAAGAGACCCAGTACTTC

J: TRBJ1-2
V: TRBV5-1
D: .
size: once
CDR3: CASSLAVFLDYGYTF
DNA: TGCGCCAGCAGCTTGGCGGTTTTTCTAGACTATGGCTACACCTTC

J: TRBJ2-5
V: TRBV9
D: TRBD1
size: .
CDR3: CASSFSGQGGLETQYF
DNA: TGTGCCAGCAGCTTCTCAGGACAGGGCGGTTTGGAGACCCAGTACTTC

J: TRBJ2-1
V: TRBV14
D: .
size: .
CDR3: CASSPIGGTSYNEQFF
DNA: TGTGCCAGCAGCCCCATCGGTGGAACCTCCTACAATGAGCAGTTCTTC

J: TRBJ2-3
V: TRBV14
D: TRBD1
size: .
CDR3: CASAGTGTDTQYF
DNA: TGTGCCAGCGCAGGGACAGGCACAGATACGCAGTATTTT

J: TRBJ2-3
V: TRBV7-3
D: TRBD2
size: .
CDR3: CASSLISGPGLAGVFDTQYF
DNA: TGTGCCAGCAGCTTAATATCGGGACCCGGACTAGCGGGAGTTTTCGATACGCAGTATTTT

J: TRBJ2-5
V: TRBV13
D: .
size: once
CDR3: CASSSGLGEQEETQYF
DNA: TGTGCCAGCAGCTCCGGGTTGGGGGAGCAGGAAGAGACCCAGTACTTC

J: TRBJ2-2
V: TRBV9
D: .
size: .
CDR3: CASSHGWAGGGELFF
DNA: TGTGCCAGCAGCCACGGTTGGGCGGGCGGCGGGGAGCTGTTTTTT

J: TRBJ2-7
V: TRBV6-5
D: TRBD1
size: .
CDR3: CASSYSRDREYEQYF
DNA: TGTGCCAGCAGTTACTCGCGGGACAGGGAATACGAGCAGTACTTC